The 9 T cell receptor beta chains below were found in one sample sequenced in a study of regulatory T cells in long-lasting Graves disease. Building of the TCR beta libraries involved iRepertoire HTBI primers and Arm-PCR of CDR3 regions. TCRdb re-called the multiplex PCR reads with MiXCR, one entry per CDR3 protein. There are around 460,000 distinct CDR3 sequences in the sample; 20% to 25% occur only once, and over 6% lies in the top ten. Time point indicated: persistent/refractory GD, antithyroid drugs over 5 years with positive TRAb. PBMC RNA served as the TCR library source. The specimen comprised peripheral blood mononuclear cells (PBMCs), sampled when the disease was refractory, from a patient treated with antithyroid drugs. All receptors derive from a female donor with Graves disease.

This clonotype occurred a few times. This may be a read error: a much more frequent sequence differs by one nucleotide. In DNA form, the CDR3 reads TGTGCCAGCAGTTCCCCCTATGGCTACACCTTC. Amino acids: CASSSPYGYTF. The gene calls are TRBV28 and TRBJ1-2, with unresolved D. The CDR3 length is 11 residues. V lost 4 bases and J lost 4, with 4 bases in between. Germline V gene data show CDR1 as MDHEN and CDR2 as SYDVKM.

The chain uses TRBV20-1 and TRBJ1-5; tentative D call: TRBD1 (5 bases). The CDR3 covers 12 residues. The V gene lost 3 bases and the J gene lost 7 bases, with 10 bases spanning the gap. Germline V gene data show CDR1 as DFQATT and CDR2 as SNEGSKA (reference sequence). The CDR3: CSARRGEQPQHF. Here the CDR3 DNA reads TGCAGTGCTAGGCGAGGGGAACAGCCCCAGCATTTT.

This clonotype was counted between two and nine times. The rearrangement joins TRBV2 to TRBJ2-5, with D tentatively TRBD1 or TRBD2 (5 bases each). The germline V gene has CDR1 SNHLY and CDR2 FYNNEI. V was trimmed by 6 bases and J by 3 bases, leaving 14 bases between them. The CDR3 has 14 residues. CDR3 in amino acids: CASSVTGTEETQYF. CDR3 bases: TGTGCCAGCAGCGTCACCGGGACCGAAGAGACCCAGTACTTC.

The chain's CDR3 is CSTDGTGGGEAFF. CDR3 sequence (DNA): TGCAGCACGGACGGAACAGGGGGTGGTGAAGCTTTCTTT. The chain couples TRBV29-1 to TRBJ1-1, with 8 bases that match TRBD1. Per germline, CDR1 SQVTM and CDR2 ANQGSEA. The CDR3 loop spans 13 amino acids. J gave up 7 bases and V 8 bases, and 12 bases lay outside the gene matches.

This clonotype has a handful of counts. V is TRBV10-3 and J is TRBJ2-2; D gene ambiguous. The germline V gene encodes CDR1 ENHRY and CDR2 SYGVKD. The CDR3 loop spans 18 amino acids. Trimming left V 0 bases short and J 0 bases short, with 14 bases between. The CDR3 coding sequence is TGTGCCATCAGTGAGTCGATCGGGCTAAGAGCGAACACCGGGGAGCTGTTTTTT. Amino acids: CAISESIGLRANTGELFF.

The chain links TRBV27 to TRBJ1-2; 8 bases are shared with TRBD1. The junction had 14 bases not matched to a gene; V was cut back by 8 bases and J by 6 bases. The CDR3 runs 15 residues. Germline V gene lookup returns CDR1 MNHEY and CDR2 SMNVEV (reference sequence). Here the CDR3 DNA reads TGTGCCAGCTCACCACCGTTCGGACAGGGCCATGGCTACACCTTC. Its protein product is CASSPPFGQGHGYTF.

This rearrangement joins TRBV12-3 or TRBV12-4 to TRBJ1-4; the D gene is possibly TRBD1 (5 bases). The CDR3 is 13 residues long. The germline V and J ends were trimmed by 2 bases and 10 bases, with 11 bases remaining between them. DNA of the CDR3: TGTGCCAGCAGTTTACAGGGAAAAGGAAAACTGTTTTTT. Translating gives CASSLQGKGKLFF.

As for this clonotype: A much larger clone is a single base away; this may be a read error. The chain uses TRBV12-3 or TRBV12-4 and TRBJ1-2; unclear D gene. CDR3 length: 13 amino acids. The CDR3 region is CVSSPAGRYGYTF. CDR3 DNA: TGTGTCAGCAGCCCCGCCGGCCGCTATGGCTACACCTTC.

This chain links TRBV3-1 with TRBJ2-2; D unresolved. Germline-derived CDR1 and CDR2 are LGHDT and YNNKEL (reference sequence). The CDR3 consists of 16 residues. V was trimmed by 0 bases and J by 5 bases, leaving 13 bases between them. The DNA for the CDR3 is TGTGCCAGCAGCCAAGAAGCCCGTTTAGCTACCGGGGAGCTGTTTTTT. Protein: CASSQEARLATGELFF.